These 30 T cell receptor beta chains were sequenced from one sample in a study of CD8 T cells in ankylosing spondylitis. TCRdb redid the calling of the 5' RACE reads with MiXCR, one entry per CDR3 protein. The profile shows 300,000 to 350,000 distinct CDR3 sequences, roughly 20% of them singletons. Specimen: blood, either unsorted or a sorted T cell fraction (not recorded which). These receptors were collected from a female donor with ankylosing spondylitis or in good health (not recorded which).

This clonotype showed up just a few times. CDR3 in amino acids: CASSFGQGNSPLHF. In DNA, the CDR3 is TGTGCCAGCAGCTTCGGGCAGGGGAATTCACCCCTCCACTTT. The chain employs TRBV5-5 and TRBJ1-6; a possible D gene is TRBD1 (6 bases). Germline V CDR1 and CDR2: SGHKS, YYEKEE (reference sequence). Trimming took off 2 bases at V and 7 bases at J, with 10 bases between the two ends. This CDR3 has 14 amino acids.

The chain carries TRBV18 and TRBJ2-1; TRBD1 matches at 10 bases. The CDR3 consists of 15 residues. In germline, CDR1 is KGHSH, CDR2 LQKENI. V trimming: 6 bases; J trimming: 6 bases; junction bases outside the gene matches: 8. The CDR3 region is CASSPGTGVRNEQFF. DNA of the CDR3: TGTGCCAGCTCCCCCGGGACAGGGGTCCGCAATGAGCAGTTCTTC.

In its sample, this clonotype was seen a few times. The chain couples TRBV2 to TRBJ1-1, with TRBD1 as a possible D gene (5 bases). This CDR3 spans 14 amino acids. V lost 7 bases, J lost 9 bases, and 21 bases lay in between. Germline V gives CDR1 SNHLY, CDR2 FYNNEI. CDR3 nucleotides: TGTGCCAGCACCCCCGGTGCCCAGGGAAGGCAAGCTTTCTTT. Protein: CASTPGAQGRQAFF.

This clonotype came up a few times. The chain is built from TRBV5-1 and TRBJ2-1, with 8 bases lining up with TRBD2. Germline CDR1 and CDR2: SGHRS and YFSETQ. The V gene end was trimmed by 3 bases and the J gene end by 7 bases; junction bases not matched to a gene: 6. The CDR3 contains 14 residues. CDR3 nucleotide sequence: TGCGCCAGCAGCTGGGGGGGACTAGAGAATGAGCAGTTCTTC. Amino acids: CASSWGGLENEQFF.

This clonotype showed up many times. The rearrangement joins TRBV24-1 to TRBJ2-2, with D uncertain. Germline CDR1 and CDR2: KGHDR and SFDVKD. The CDR3 length is 10 residues. Trimming shortened V by 9 bases and J by 4 bases, and 2 bases separated the two germline ends. The CDR3 bases are TGTGCCACCGGCACCGGGGAGCTGTTTTTT. This encodes CATGTGELFF.

This chain links TRBV7-3 with TRBJ2-1; 9 nucleotides agree with TRBD2. CDR1 and CDR2 from the germline V gene are SGHTA and FQGTGA. The CDR3 spans 16 residues. The junction had 13 bases not matched to a gene; V was cut back by 5 bases and J by 8 bases. CDR3 sequence reads: CASSNMGREGPHEQFF. The CDR3, as DNA: TGTGCCAGCAGCAACATGGGGCGGGAGGGCCCTCATGAGCAGTTCTTC.

The rearrangement links TRBV10-3 to TRBJ1-2, with 7 positions matching TRBD1. The junction had 6 bases not matched to a gene; V was cut back by 7 bases and J by 1 base. The CDR3 runs to 14 residues. Germline CDR1 ENHRY, CDR2 SYGVKD. The CDR3 reads CAITRDSGNYGYTF. As DNA, the CDR3 is TGTGCCATCACTAGGGACAGCGGTAACTATGGCTACACCTTC.

The gene calls are TRBV7-2 and TRBJ2-1; perhaps TRBD2 as D (5 bases). Trimming pared 5 bases from V and 9 bases from J, leaving 11 bases between. The germline V gene has CDR1 SGHTA and CDR2 FQGNSA. This CDR3 has 12 residues. This CDR3 reads CASSVTGGEQFF. For the CDR3, the DNA is TGTGCCAGCAGCGTCACCGGAGGTGAGCAGTTCTTC.

This clonotype occurred many times. Written as DNA, the CDR3 is TGTGCCATCAGGGACCGGTCATATGAGCAGTTCTTC. Translation gives CAIRDRSYEQFF. The chain combines TRBV10-3 with TRBJ2-1; no definite D call. Germline V gives CDR1 ENHRY, CDR2 SYGVKD. This CDR3 is built from 12 residues. The germline V and J ends were trimmed by 6 bases and 8 bases, with 11 bases remaining between them.

There are many counts of this clonotype. This chain joins TRBV12-3 or TRBV12-4 and TRBJ2-1, with TRBD2 matching over 7 bases. The CDR3 spans 15 residues. V gave up 0 bases and J gave up 5 bases; unmatched junction bases: 4. The CDR3 nucleotides read TGTGCCAGCAGTTTAGCGGCGGGAGAGAACAATGAGCAGTTCTTC. Its translation is CASSLAAGENNEQFF.

The CDR3 here is CASRRVLNTEAFF. In DNA, the CDR3 is TGTGCCAGCAGAAGGGTCCTGAACACTGAAGCTTTCTTT. V usage is TRBV6-1 and J usage is TRBJ1-1; D remains ambiguous. The germline V gene has CDR1 MNHNS and CDR2 SASEGT. V was pared by 6 bases and J by 0 bases, with 8 bases between. The CDR3 covers 13 residues.

V gene TRBV27 combines with J gene TRBJ2-7, with D uncertain. Between the trimmed V and J ends, which lost 2 bases and 4 bases, there was a span of 9 bases. The CDR3 spans 13 residues. CDR1 is MNHEY and CDR2 is SMNVEV in the germline V gene (reference sequence). The CDR3, as DNA: TGTGCCAGCAGTTTAGGCCTTTGGTACGAGCAGTACTTC. Protein: CASSLGLWYEQYF.

This clonotype showed up just a few times. The CDR3 is CASSPGDPAGGGTQYF. CDR3 bases: TGTGCCAGCAGCCCCGGGGATCCAGCGGGAGGGGGGACCCAGTACTTC. This chain connects TRBV7-2 to TRBJ2-5, with TRBD2 identical over 10 bases. The CDR3 contains 16 residues. Looked up from germline, CDR1 is SGHTA and CDR2 is FQGNSA. V lost 5 bases, J lost 7 bases, and 13 bases stayed unmatched. Looking up the rest from reference TRBV7-2 and TRBJ2-5 gives the full variable domain: GAGVSQSPSNKVTEKGKDVELRCDPISGHTALYWYRQSLGQGLEFLIYFQGNSAPDKSGLPSDRFSAERTGGSVSTLTIQRTQQEDSAVYLCASSPGDPAGGGTQYFGPGTRLLVL.

The sample holds a few counts of this clonotype. V gene TRBV10-3 combines with J gene TRBJ2-7; D remains unclear. Germline CDR1 ENHRY, CDR2 SYGVKD. CDR3 size: 13 residues. V lost 2 bases, J lost 6 bases, and 11 bases lay in between. The CDR3 DNA reads TGTGCCATCAGTGAGGGAAAGGGAACCGAGCAGTACTTC. This codes for CAISEGKGTEQYF.

This clonotype appeared a few times. The chain is built from TRBV9 and TRBJ1-2, with a tentative D call TRBD1 (5 bases). CDR1 is SGDLS, CDR2 YYNGEE, per germline. The CDR3 spans 14 residues. V was cut by 3 bases and J by 4 bases, with 13 bases left in between. CDR3 loop: CASSASLRGYGYTF. The CDR3, as DNA: TGTGCCAGCAGCGCCAGCCTGAGGGGCTATGGCTACACCTTC. The variable domain in full, completed from reference TRBV9 and TRBJ1-2, reads DSGVTQTPKHLITATGQRVTLRCSPRSGDLSVYWYQQSLDQGLQFLIQYYNGEERAKGNILERFSAQQFPDLHSELNLSSLELGDSALYFCASSASLRGYGYTFGSGTRLTVV.

The chain is built from TRBV4-3 and TRBJ2-5; TRBD2 matches 9 bases. This CDR3 is built from 19 residues. In germline, CDR1 is LGHNA, CDR2 YSLEER. V was clipped by 4 bases and J by 5 bases; unmatched bases: 20. The CDR3 DNA reads TGCGCCAGCAGCCCCACCCTAGGAACTAGCGGGCGGGGAGTGGAGACCCAGTACTTC. Encoded protein: CASSPTLGTSGRGVETQYF.

This clonotype came up many times. This rearrangement joins TRBV20-1 to TRBJ1-1; D call uncertain. The CDR3 consists of 11 residues. CDR1 is DFQATT, CDR2 SNEGSKA, per germline (reference sequence). V was shortened by 2 bases and J by 4 bases, with 5 bases between the two germline ends. The CDR3 DNA reads as TGCAGTGCTAGAAGGACCACTGAAGCTTTCTTT. Amino acid sequence: CSARRTTEAFF.

In its sample, this clonotype was seen many times. J is TRBJ2-5 and V is TRBV12-3 or TRBV12-4; 7 nucleotides line up with TRBD1. CDR3 length: 14 amino acids. The J segment lost 4 bases and the V segment lost 4 bases, leaving 6 bases of the junction unmatched. DNA of the CDR3: TGTGCCAGCAGTTCAAAGAGGGGGCGAGAGACCCAGTACTTC. It specifies CASSSKRGRETQYF.

CDR3 in DNA: TGTGCCAGCACCCTCGGACTAGCGGCCTCCTACGAGCAGTACTTC. Its protein product is CASTLGLAASYEQYF. The rearrangement uses TRBV3-1 and TRBJ2-7; 10 bases are shared with TRBD2. Trimming cost V 7 bases and J 0 bases; bases outside gene matches: 6. The CDR3 has 15 amino acids. CDR1 LGHDT and CDR2 YNNKEL come from the germline V gene (reference sequence).

This clonotype has more than one count but fewer than ten. V gene TRBV5-1 combines with J gene TRBJ2-1; 13 bases fit TRBD2. The CDR3 has 15 residues. The germline V gene encodes CDR1 SGHRS and CDR2 YFSETQ. Losses at the gene ends were 3 bases for V and 7 bases for J; bases not matched to a gene: 4. CDR3 sequence (DNA): TGCGCCAGCAGCTCAAGGACTAGCGGGAGTAATGAGCAGTTCTTC. The encoded protein is CASSSRTSGSNEQFF. The full variable domain, in which reference TRBV5-1 and TRBJ2-1 provide the parts outside the CDR3, is KAGVTQTPRYLIKTRGQQVTLSCSPISGHRSVSWYQQTPGQGLQFLFEYFSETQRNKGNFPGRFSGRQFSNSRSEMNVSTLELGDSALYLCASSSRTSGSNEQFFGPGTRLTVL.

The chain combines TRBV20-1 with TRBJ1-4; 8 positions match TRBD1. This CDR3 has 15 residues. Losses at the gene ends were 6 bases for V and 8 bases for J; bases not matched to a gene: 14. The germline CDR1 and CDR2 sequences are DFQATT and SNEGSKA (reference sequence). This CDR3 reads CSASPLQGVGEKLFF. In DNA, the CDR3 is TGCAGTGCGAGTCCCTTACAGGGGGTCGGCGAAAAACTGTTTTTT.

The V call is TRBV28, the J call TRBJ2-7; 11 bases match TRBD1. With V trimmed by 2 bases and J by 3 bases, 3 bases remained unmatched. Germline lookup yields CDR1 MDHEN and CDR2 SYDVKM. The CDR3 sequence is 15 residues long. The CDR3 DNA follows: TGTGCCAGCAGTTTACCGGGACAGGGGGACTACGAGCAGTACTTC. Protein product: CASSLPGQGDYEQYF.

This clonotype has just a few counts. The chain joins TRBV14 to TRBJ2-5, with D hard to call. The CDR3 sequence is 13 residues long. V was shortened by 1 base and J by 3 bases, with 6 bases between the two germline ends. Germline loops: CDR1 SGHDN, CDR2 FVKESK. The CDR3 coding sequence is TGTGCCAGCAGCCAAGGACTTAAAGAGACCCAGTACTTC. This codes for CASSQGLKETQYF.

V gene TRBV29-1 combines with J gene TRBJ2-1; 7 bases are a match to TRBD2. Losses at the gene ends were 5 bases for V and 0 bases for J; bases not matched to a gene: 7. Looked up from germline, CDR1 is SQVTM and CDR2 is ANQGSEA. The CDR3 is 15 residues long. The CDR3 sequence is CSVRGTKSSYNEQFF. CDR3 sequence (DNA): TGCAGCGTTAGAGGGACTAAGAGCTCCTACAATGAGCAGTTCTTC.

J is TRBJ2-7 and V is TRBV20-1; 8 bases map to TRBD1. Trimming cost V 0 bases and J 12 bases; bases outside gene matches: 10. Germline V lookup: CDR1 DFQATT, CDR2 SNEGSKA (reference sequence). The CDR3 spans 13 residues. The CDR3 DNA sequence: TGCAGTGCTAGAGAGGACAGGGTTAATAATGGGTACTTC. It codes for CSAREDRVNNGYF.

Concerning this clonotype: The junction departs from germline at one end; a sequencing error may be responsible. The chain joins TRBV7-7 to TRBJ2-1, with D maybe TRBD2 (6 bases). CDR3 length: 12 amino acids. CDR1 is SSHAT and CDR2 is FNYEAQ in the germline V gene (reference sequence). The CDR3 coding sequence is TGTACCAGCAGTGGTAGACGGGGGGAGCAGTTCTTC. This codes for CTSSGRRGEQFF.

In this sample, this clonotype turned up a few times. The chain has TRBV29-1 and TRBJ2-1; a weak D match, TRBD2 (5 bases). Germline loops: CDR1 SQVTM, CDR2 ANQGSEA. The CDR3 extends over 14 amino acids. V was trimmed by 7 bases and J by 6 bases, leaving 19 bases between them. CDR3 DNA sequence: TGCAGCGCCGAGTCAGGAGGATTGGGCAATGAGCAGTTCTTC. This codes for CSAESGGLGNEQFF.

The chain is built from TRBV20-1 and TRBJ2-1, with D possibly matching TRBD1 (5 bases). V was clipped by 4 bases and J by 9 bases, with 10 bases between them. The CDR3 consists of 11 residues. The germline gives CDR1 DFQATT, CDR2 SNEGSKA (reference sequence). The CDR3 here is CSATQGAEQFF. DNA of the CDR3: TGCAGTGCTACCCAGGGTGCTGAGCAGTTCTTC.

The rearrangement uses TRBV18 and TRBJ1-1; 7 bases line up with TRBD1. Trimming took 6 bases from V and 5 from J; bases not matched to a gene: 6. This CDR3 comprises 13 residues. Germline values: CDR1 KGHSH, CDR2 LQKENI. As DNA, the CDR3 is TGTGCCAGCTCGTCGACAGGGATGACTGAAGCTTTCTTT. Translated, it gives CASSSTGMTEAFF. Using reference TRBV18 and TRBJ1-1 for the parts outside the CDR3, the full variable domain is NAGVMQNPRHLVRRRGQEARLRCSPMKGHSHVYWYRQLPEEGLKFMVYLQKENIIDESGMPKERFSAEFPKEGPSILRIQQVVRGDSAAYFCASSSTGMTEAFFGQGTRLTVV.

This clonotype came up a few times. This chain connects TRBV6-1 to TRBJ2-2; 11 bases agree with TRBD2. The germline gives CDR1 MNHNS, CDR2 SASEGT. This CDR3 spans 15 amino acids. V trimming: 6 bases; J trimming: 3 bases; junction bases outside the gene matches: 3. The CDR3 region has the DNA TGTGCCAGCAGGATTAGCGGGAGGGACACCGGGGAGCTGTTTTTT. This gives the protein CASRISGRDTGELFF.